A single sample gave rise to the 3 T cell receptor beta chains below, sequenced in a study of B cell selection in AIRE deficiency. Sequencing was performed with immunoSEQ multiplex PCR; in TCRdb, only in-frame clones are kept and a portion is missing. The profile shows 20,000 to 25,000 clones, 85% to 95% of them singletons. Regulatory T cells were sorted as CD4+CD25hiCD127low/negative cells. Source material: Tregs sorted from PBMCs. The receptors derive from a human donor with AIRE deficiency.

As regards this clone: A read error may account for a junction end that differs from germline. In DNA form, the CDR3 reads TGTGCCAGCAGTTCTCGACAGGACCGGGCCGGTTTT. It specifies CASSSRQDRAGF. The chain couples TRBV28 to TRBJ1-3, with TRBD1 as a possible D gene (6 bases). CDR3 length: 12 amino acids. In germline, CDR1 is MDHEN, CDR2 SYDVKM.

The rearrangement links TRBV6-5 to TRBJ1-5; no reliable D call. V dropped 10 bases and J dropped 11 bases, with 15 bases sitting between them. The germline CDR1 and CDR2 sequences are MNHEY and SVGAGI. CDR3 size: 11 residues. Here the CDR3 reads CATGSLGAQHF. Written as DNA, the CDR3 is TGTGCCACCGGCTCATTAGGAGCCCAGCATTTT.

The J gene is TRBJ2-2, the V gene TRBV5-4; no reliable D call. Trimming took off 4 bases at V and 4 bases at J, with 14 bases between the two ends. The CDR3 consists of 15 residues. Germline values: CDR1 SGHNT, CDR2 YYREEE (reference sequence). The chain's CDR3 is CASSQEDRFTGELFF. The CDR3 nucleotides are TGTGCCAGCAGCCAAGAGGACCGATTCACCGGGGAGCTGTTTTTT.